Below are 6 T cell receptor beta chains sequenced from a single sample in a study of blood T cell repertoires in COVID-19. TCRdb keeps only in-frame clones here, not all; method: immunoSEQ multiplex PCR. This sample has about 62,000 clones, with roughly 89% found just once. The sequenced sample consisted of peripheral blood. The receptors here all came from a human donor in a cohort sampled during active COVID-19.

This chain links TRBV28 with TRBJ2-2; D perhaps matches TRBD1 (6 bases). Germline-derived CDR1 and CDR2 are MDHEN and SYDVKM. The CDR3 sequence is 14 residues long. Trimming cost V 5 bases and J 5 bases, with 12 bases left between them. CDR3 sequence reads: CASSLRQVTGELFF. The CDR3 nucleotides read TGTGCCAGCAGTCTCCGACAGGTTACCGGGGAGCTGTTTTTT.

The J gene is TRBJ2-7, the V gene TRBV6-5; the D gene is possibly TRBD2 (6 bases). V lost 11 bases and J lost 4, with 15 bases in between. Germline CDR1 and CDR2: MNHEY and SVGAGI. This CDR3 contains 12 residues. The CDR3 bases are TGTGCCTCCTCAGGGACTCCTTACGAGCAGTACTTC. Residues: CASSGTPYEQYF.

The chain uses TRBV5-6 and TRBJ2-7; a weak D match, TRBD1 (6 bases). The CDR3 extends over 14 amino acids. V was trimmed by 1 base and J by 2 bases, leaving 10 bases between them. Germline-derived CDR1 and CDR2 are SGHDT and YYEEEE. The CDR3 loop reads CASSLHAGAYEQYF. The CDR3 coding sequence is TGTGCCAGCAGCTTGCACGCAGGGGCCTACGAGCAGTACTTC.

This chain links TRBV11-2 with TRBJ2-7, with a possible D match to TRBD2 (5 bases). CDR3 length: 19 residues. CDR1 is SGHAT and CDR2 is FQNNGV in the germline V gene. The V end was cut by 5 bases, the J end by 2 bases, with 28 bases between. The DNA for the CDR3 is TGTGCCAGCAGCCCAATTGGGAGAGCCCCTGGCGGGTCAACCTACGAGCAGTACTTC. It specifies CASSPIGRAPGGSTYEQYF.

This chain joins TRBV5-1 and TRBJ2-5, with 11 bases aligning to TRBD2. The trim removed 1 base at V and 4 bases at J, leaving 12 bases unmatched. The CDR3 has 18 amino acids. Looked up from germline, CDR1 is SGHRS and CDR2 is YFSETQ. Written as DNA, the CDR3 is TGCGCCAGCAGCTTGTTGGCTAGCGGGGGGCTGACCGTAGAGACCCAGTACTTC. It encodes CASSLLASGGLTVETQYF. The entire variable domain, with the rest obtained from reference TRBV5-1 and TRBJ2-5, is as follows: KAGVTQTPRYLIKTRGQQVTLSCSPISGHRSVSWYQQTPGQGLQFLFEYFSETQRNKGNFPGRFSGRQFSNSRSEMNVSTLELGDSALYLCASSLLASGGLTVETQYFGPGTRLLVL.

J is TRBJ2-7 and V is TRBV7-2, with 15 bases matching TRBD2. Germline V gene sequence: CDR1 SGHTA, CDR2 FQGNSA. This CDR3 region has 18 residues. The J segment lost 2 bases and the V segment lost 4 bases, leaving 9 bases of the junction unmatched. For the CDR3, the DNA is TGTGCCAGCAGCTCCGGACTAGCGGGAGGGCCTCTGGCCTACGAGCAGTACTTC. Translated, it gives CASSSGLAGGPLAYEQYF.